The rows below give T cell receptor beta chains drawn from one sample of a study of blood T cell repertoires in COVID-19. Sequenced by immunoSEQ multiplex PCR; TCRdb stores in-frame clones only, minus some. The table lists 150,000 to 200,000 clones, roughly 77% of them singletons. Specimen: peripheral blood. These receptors all stem from a man aged 65 to 85 with active or convalescent COVID-19. Both conserved end residues are part of each CDR3. A D gene is named only where the DNA matches it firmly. Where a row states a size, it is once, few, many or the class of an expanded clone; other rows omit it.

J: TRBJ1-1
size: NA
V: TRBV9
D: NA
DNA: TGTGCCAGCAGCGTAGCCGGGACAATGAACACTGAAGCTTTCTTT
CDR3: CASSVAGTMNTEAFF

J: TRBJ2-2
size: NA
V: TRBV9
D: NA
DNA: TGTGCCAGCAGCGCGGACTATTACAACACCGGGGAGCTGTTTTTT
CDR3: CASSADYYNTGELFF

J: TRBJ2-2
size: NA
V: TRBV11-2
D: TRBD1
DNA: TGTGCCAGCAGCCTGACAGGGAATAGTGCCGGGGAGCTGTTTTTT
CDR3: CASSLTGNSAGELFF

J: TRBJ1-2
size: NA
V: TRBV7-2
D: TRBD1
DNA: TGTGCCAGCAGCAACAGACAGGGAAATGGCTACACCTTC
CDR3: CASSNRQGNGYTF

J: TRBJ1-4
size: NA
V: TRBV2
D: NA
DNA: TGTGCCAGCAATTCCGGGACTCTTAATGAAAAACTGTTTTTT
CDR3: CASNSGTLNEKLFF

J: TRBJ2-5
size: NA
V: TRBV20-1
D: NA
DNA: TGCAGTGCTAGTGGCCCTCACAGGGAGACCCAGTACTTC
CDR3: CSASGPHRETQYF

J: TRBJ1-2
size: NA
V: TRBV7-2
D: TRBD1
DNA: TGTGCCAGCAGCTTTAGCTCTGGTTTCGGGACAGGGAATGGCTACACCTTC
CDR3: CASSFSSGFGTGNGYTF

J: TRBJ2-2
size: NA
V: TRBV5-5
D: NA
DNA: TGTGCCAGCAGCTTATACACAGGGAATTCCGGGGAGCTGTTTTTT
CDR3: CASSLYTGNSGELFF

J: TRBJ2-3
size: NA
V: TRBV2
D: TRBD1
DNA: TGTGCCAGCAAAGCCGGGACAGGGAGTTTAGATACGCAGTATTTT
CDR3: CASKAGTGSLDTQYF

J: TRBJ2-5
size: few
V: TRBV2
D: NA
DNA: TGTGCCAGCAGTCCCGGGACTCTGGGTGAGACCCAGTACTTC
CDR3: CASSPGTLGETQYF

J: TRBJ1-2
size: once
V: TRBV5-1
D: NA
DNA: TGCGCCAGCAGCCGGAGTCAGGGCGACTATGGCTACACCTTC
CDR3: CASSRSQGDYGYTF

J: TRBJ2-5
size: NA
V: TRBV12-5
D: NA
DNA: TGTGCTAGTGGTTTGGTCCGTGAGACCCAGTACTTC
CDR3: CASGLVRETQYF

J: TRBJ2-5
size: NA
V: TRBV11-1
D: NA
DNA: TGTGCCAGCAGCTTAGGGCCTAGGGGGAAAGGGACCCAGTACTTC
CDR3: CASSLGPRGKGTQYF

J: TRBJ1-2
size: few
V: TRBV7-2
D: NA
DNA: TGTGCCAGCAGCTTATCCGCAGGGGACTATGGCTACACCTTC
CDR3: CASSLSAGDYGYTF

J: TRBJ2-3
size: few
V: TRBV9
D: TRBD2
DNA: TGTGCCAGCAGCGTAGCAGCGGGATACACAGATACGCAGTATTTT
CDR3: CASSVAAGYTDTQYF

J: TRBJ1-1
size: NA
V: TRBV12-3/TRBV12-4
D: NA
DNA: TGTGCCAGCAGTTTTCAGAACACTGAAGCTTTCTTT
CDR3: CASSFQNTEAFF

J: TRBJ2-3
size: NA
V: TRBV2
D: TRBD2
DNA: TGTGCCAGCAGTATAAGCGGGGGCGAAGATACGCAGTATTTT
CDR3: CASSISGGEDTQYF

J: TRBJ1-1
size: NA
V: TRBV12-3/TRBV12-4
D: NA
DNA: TGTGCCAGCAGTTTTAGCCAGCGGGCTTTCTTT
CDR3: CASSFSQRAFF

J: TRBJ2-3
size: NA
V: TRBV3-1/TRBV3-2
D: TRBD2
DNA: TGTGCCAGCAGCCAAGTGGGAGCGGGAGCGGTAGATACGCAGTATTTT
CDR3: CASSQVGAGAVDTQYF

J: TRBJ1-2
size: NA
V: TRBV6-5
D: TRBD1
DNA: TGTGCCAGCAGAGCGGGTCCGGGACAGAACTATGGCTACACCTTC
CDR3: CASRAGPGQNYGYTF

J: TRBJ2-7
size: NA
V: TRBV5-5
D: NA
DNA: TGTGCCAGCAGCTTGGTAACAGCCTCCTACGAGCAGTACTTC
CDR3: CASSLVTASYEQYF

J: TRBJ1-5
size: NA
V: TRBV7-8
D: NA
DNA: TGTGCCAGCACCCTGGGTGGAGTTCAGCCCCAGCATTTT
CDR3: CASTLGGVQPQHF

J: TRBJ2-3
size: NA
V: TRBV19
D: NA
DNA: TGTGCCAGTAGTCAACAGGGAGATACGCAGTATTTT
CDR3: CASSQQGDTQYF

J: TRBJ2-3
size: NA
V: TRBV2
D: TRBD2
DNA: TGTGCCAGCAGTGGTAGCGGGGGGTGCGGGGGAGATACGCAGTATTTT
CDR3: CASSGSGGCGGDTQYF

J: TRBJ2-5
size: NA
V: TRBV7-2
D: TRBD2
DNA: TGTGCCAGCAGCTTATCGACTAGCGGGGGACAAGAGACCCAGTACTTC
CDR3: CASSLSTSGGQETQYF

J: TRBJ1-2
size: NA
V: TRBV25-1
D: NA
DNA: TGTGCCAGTTCTCAGGGACTTAACTATGGCTACACCTTC
CDR3: CASSQGLNYGYTF

J: TRBJ1-4
size: NA
V: TRBV5-6
D: NA
DNA: TGTGCCAGCAGCTTGGGACAGGATAACGGATATATGTTTTTT
CDR3: CASSLGQDNGYMFF

J: TRBJ2-4
size: NA
V: TRBV15
D: TRBD2
DNA: TGTGCCACCAGCAGAGTTGTACTAGCGGGCAAAAAAAACATTCAGTACTTC
CDR3: CATSRVVLAGKKNIQYF

J: TRBJ2-1
size: NA
V: TRBV29-1
D: TRBD2
DNA: TGCAGCGTTGGAACGGGAGGGCCGGATGAGCAGTTCTTC
CDR3: CSVGTGGPDEQFF

J: TRBJ2-2
size: NA
V: TRBV10-1
D: NA
DNA: TGCGCCAGCAGTGAGTCCACGAACACCGGGGAGCTGTTTTTT
CDR3: CASSESTNTGELFF

J: TRBJ1-4
size: NA
V: TRBV6-2/TRBV6-3
D: TRBD1
DNA: TGTGCCAGCAGTTGGACAGGCCCTGCAACTAATGAAAAACTGTTTTTT
CDR3: CASSWTGPATNEKLFF

J: TRBJ2-1
size: few
V: TRBV3-1/TRBV3-2
D: NA
DNA: TGTGCCAGCAGCCTAAGCACGACCCTAGGCAACAATGAGCAGTTCTTC
CDR3: CASSLSTTLGNNEQFF

J: TRBJ1-4
size: NA
V: TRBV7-9
D: NA
DNA: TGTGCCAGCAGCTTAGATGGTGGCGAAAAACTGTTTTTT
CDR3: CASSLDGGEKLFF

J: TRBJ1-1
size: NA
V: TRBV7-2
D: NA
DNA: TGTGCCAGCAGCTTAGCTCACATGAACACTGAAGCTTTCTTT
CDR3: CASSLAHMNTEAFF

J: TRBJ2-3
size: NA
V: TRBV19
D: TRBD1
DNA: TGTGCCAGTAGTTCCGACAGGGGAACAGATACGCAGTATTTT
CDR3: CASSSDRGTDTQYF

J: TRBJ2-7
size: NA
V: TRBV10-2
D: TRBD1
DNA: TGCGCCAGCAGTGTCGGGACAGGGGGGATCTACGAGCAGTACTTC
CDR3: CASSVGTGGIYEQYF

J: TRBJ2-7
size: NA
V: TRBV10-2
D: NA
DNA: TGCGCCAGCGGACACTACGAGCAGTACTTC
CDR3: CASGHYEQYF

J: TRBJ2-7
size: NA
V: TRBV4-2
D: NA
DNA: TGTGCCAGCAGCCAAGAGACTTACGGTCACTACGAGCAGTACTTC
CDR3: CASSQETYGHYEQYF

J: TRBJ1-5
size: NA
V: TRBV6-2/TRBV6-3
D: TRBD1
DNA: TGTGCCAGCAGTCCCCCAGCAGGGGGTAGCAATCAGCCCCAGCATTTT
CDR3: CASSPPAGGSNQPQHF

J: TRBJ1-3
size: NA
V: TRBV29-1
D: TRBD1
DNA: TGCAGCGTTGTGGAGGACAGGGACTCTCTGGAAACATTT
CDR3: CSVVEDRDSLETF

J: TRBJ1-1
size: NA
V: TRBV19
D: TRBD1
DNA: TGTGCCAGTAGGGCCACGACAGGGAGAGCAACTGAAGCTTTCTTT
CDR3: CASRATTGRATEAFF

J: TRBJ1-6
size: NA
V: TRBV24-1
D: NA
DNA: TGTGCCACCAGTGATTTGCGCAGGGGATCCTATAATTCACCCCTCCACTTT
CDR3: CATSDLRRGSYNSPLHF

J: TRBJ2-1
size: NA
V: TRBV2
D: TRBD2
DNA: TGTGCCAGCAAGGGACTAGCGGGAGCATTTTCCTACAATGAGCAGTTCTTC
CDR3: CASKGLAGAFSYNEQFF

J: TRBJ1-5
size: NA
V: TRBV12-3/TRBV12-4
D: NA
DNA: TGTGCCAGCAGTTCAGGGGAGGGGCAGCCCCAGCATTTT
CDR3: CASSSGEGQPQHF

J: TRBJ2-1
size: few
V: TRBV5-8
D: TRBD2
DNA: TGTGCCAGCAGCCTGACTAGCGGGTTTGAGCAGTTCTTC
CDR3: CASSLTSGFEQFF

J: TRBJ2-1
size: NA
V: TRBV5-1
D: TRBD1
DNA: TGCGCCAGCAATGGACAGGGGGCCTACAATGAGCAGTTCTTC
CDR3: CASNGQGAYNEQFF

J: TRBJ1-3
size: NA
V: TRBV11-2
D: NA
DNA: TGTGCCAGCAGAGGACAGCCAGGAAACACCATATATTTT
CDR3: CASRGQPGNTIYF

J: TRBJ2-7
size: NA
V: TRBV2
D: TRBD1
DNA: TGTGCCAGCAACACCGACAGGGTCTTATATGAGCAGTACTTC
CDR3: CASNTDRVLYEQYF

J: TRBJ2-3
size: NA
V: TRBV9
D: NA
DNA: TGTGCCAGCAGCTTCGGACAGCTTCTCACAGATACGCAGTATTTT
CDR3: CASSFGQLLTDTQYF

J: TRBJ2-3
size: NA
V: TRBV5-1
D: TRBD1
DNA: TGCGCCAGCAGCTGGGGACCGGGACAGCGAAGTTCAGGCACAGATACGCAGTATTTT
CDR3: CASSWGPGQRSSGTDTQYF

J: TRBJ2-7
size: NA
V: TRBV25-1
D: TRBD1
DNA: TGTGCCAGCAGTCCCGGGACAGGGGGGGGATTTGGGCAGTACTTC
CDR3: CASSPGTGGGFGQYF

J: TRBJ2-7
size: NA
V: TRBV7-6
D: TRBD2
DNA: TGTGCCAGCAGCTTAGGCAGTTATCTAGCGGGGTACGAGCAGTACTTC
CDR3: CASSLGSYLAGYEQYF

J: TRBJ1-5
size: few
V: TRBV2
D: TRBD1
DNA: TGTGCCAGCAGCGGACAGGGGTTGAGCAATCAGCCCCAGCATTTT
CDR3: CASSGQGLSNQPQHF

J: TRBJ2-5
size: NA
V: TRBV29-1
D: NA
DNA: TGCAGCGTTGCTATCAGGGGTTTTCAAGAGACCCAGTACTTC
CDR3: CSVAIRGFQETQYF

J: TRBJ1-2
size: NA
V: TRBV4-1
D: TRBD1
DNA: TGCGCCAGCAGCCAAAGGGACAGGGATAGCTATGGCTACACCTTC
CDR3: CASSQRDRDSYGYTF